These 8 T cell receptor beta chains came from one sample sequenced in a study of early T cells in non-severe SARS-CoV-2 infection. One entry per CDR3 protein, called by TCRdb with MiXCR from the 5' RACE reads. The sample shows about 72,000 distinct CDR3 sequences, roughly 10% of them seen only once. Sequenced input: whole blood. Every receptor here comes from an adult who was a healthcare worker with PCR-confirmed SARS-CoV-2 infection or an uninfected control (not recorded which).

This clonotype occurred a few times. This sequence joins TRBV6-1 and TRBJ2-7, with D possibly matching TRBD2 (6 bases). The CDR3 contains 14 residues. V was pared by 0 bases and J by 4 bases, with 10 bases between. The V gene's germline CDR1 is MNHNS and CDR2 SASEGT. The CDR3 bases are TGTGCCAGCAGTGAAGCGCGGGGCCTTTACGAGCAGTACTTC. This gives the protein CASSEARGLYEQYF.

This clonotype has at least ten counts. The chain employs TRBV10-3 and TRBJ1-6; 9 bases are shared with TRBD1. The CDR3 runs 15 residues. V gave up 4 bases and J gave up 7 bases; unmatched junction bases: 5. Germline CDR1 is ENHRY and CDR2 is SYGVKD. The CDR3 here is CAISADRGTNSPLHF. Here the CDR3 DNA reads TGTGCCATCAGTGCGGACAGGGGTACCAATTCACCCCTCCACTTT.

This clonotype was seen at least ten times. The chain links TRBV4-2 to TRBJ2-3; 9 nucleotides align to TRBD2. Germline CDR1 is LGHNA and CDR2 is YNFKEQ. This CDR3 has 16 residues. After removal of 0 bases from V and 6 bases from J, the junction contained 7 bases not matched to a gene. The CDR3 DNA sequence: TGTGCCAGCAGCCAAGATCAACCTAGCGGGACGGATACGCAGTATTTT. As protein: CASSQDQPSGTDTQYF.

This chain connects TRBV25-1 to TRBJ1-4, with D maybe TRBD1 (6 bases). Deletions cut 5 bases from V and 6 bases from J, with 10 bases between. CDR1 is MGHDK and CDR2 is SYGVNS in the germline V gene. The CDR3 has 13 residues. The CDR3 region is CASSRGADEKLFF. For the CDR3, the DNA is TGTGCCAGCAGTCGGGGGGCGGATGAAAAACTGTTTTTT.

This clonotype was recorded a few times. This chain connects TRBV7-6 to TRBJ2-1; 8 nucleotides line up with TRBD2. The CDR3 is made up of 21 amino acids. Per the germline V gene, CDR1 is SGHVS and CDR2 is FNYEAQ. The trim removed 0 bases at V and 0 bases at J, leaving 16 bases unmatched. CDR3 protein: CASSLAYQASGHTSSYNEQFF. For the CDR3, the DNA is TGTGCCAGCAGCTTAGCCTACCAAGCTAGCGGGCACACCAGCTCCTACAATGAGCAGTTCTTC.

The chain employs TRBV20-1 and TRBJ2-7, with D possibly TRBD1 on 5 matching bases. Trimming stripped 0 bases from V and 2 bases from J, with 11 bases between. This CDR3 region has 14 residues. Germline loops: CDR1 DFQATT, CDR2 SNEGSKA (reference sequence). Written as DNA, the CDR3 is TGCAGTGCTAGAGATAGGGGATTGCCCTACGAGCAGTACTTC. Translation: CSARDRGLPYEQYF.

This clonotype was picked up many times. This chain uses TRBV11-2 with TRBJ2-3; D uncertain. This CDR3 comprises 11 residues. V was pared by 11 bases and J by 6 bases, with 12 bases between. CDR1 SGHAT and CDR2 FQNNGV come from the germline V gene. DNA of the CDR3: TGTGCCGGCCATAGTCAGGATACGCAGTATTTT. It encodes CAGHSQDTQYF.

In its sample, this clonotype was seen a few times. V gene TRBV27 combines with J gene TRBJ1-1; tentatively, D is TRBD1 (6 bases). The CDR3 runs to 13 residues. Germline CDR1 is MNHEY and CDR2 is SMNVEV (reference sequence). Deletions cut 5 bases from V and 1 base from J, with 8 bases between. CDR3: CASSVQGNTEAFF. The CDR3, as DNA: TGTGCCAGCAGTGTACAGGGGAACACTGAAGCTTTCTTT.